The entry that follows covers one T cell receptor beta chain sequence. This specimen belongs to a study of T cell responses to AZD1222 COVID-19 vaccine. The J segment lost 13 bases and the V segment lost 4 bases, leaving 7 bases of the junction unmatched. Germline V lookup: CDR1 SGHTA, CDR2 FQGNSA. This CDR3 comprises 14 residues. Method: immunoSEQ multiplex PCR; TCRdb's copy keeps in-frame clones and lacks some. The table has over 150,000 clones, about 90% seen once. This clonotype was obtained from an adult in good health. The chain couples TRBV7-2 to TRBJ2-1, with 13 bases matching TRBD2. The specimen was peripheral blood, collected on day 0 of MenACWY control vaccination. CDR3 loop: CASSSTLAGGAQFF. Here the CDR3 DNA reads TGTGCCAGCAGCTCCACACTAGCGGGGGGGGCCCAGTTCTTC.